Following are 27 T cell receptor beta chains from one sample sequenced in a study of T cell responses to AZD1222 COVID-19 vaccine. Libraries were prepared by immunoSEQ multiplex PCR; TCRdb keeps only in-frame clonotypes and omits some of them. The repertoire has approximately 110,000 clones, roughly 90% of them found once; the top ten carry approximately 8%. The specimen comprised peripheral blood, sampled 28 days after the second AZD1222 dose. All receptors derive from an adult who received the AZD1222 COVID-19 vaccine.

The chain recombines TRBV5-1 with TRBJ1-4; 12 bases are shared with TRBD1. The CDR3 is 16 residues long. Germline CDR1 is SGHRS and CDR2 is YFSETQ. J was trimmed by 7 bases and V by 5 bases; bases with no gene match: 9. Here the CDR3 DNA reads TGCGCCAGCAGTGCCGGGACAGGGGGCGCCGGTGAAAAACTGTTTTTT. It encodes CASSAGTGGAGEKLFF. The variable domain in full, completed from reference TRBV5-1 and TRBJ1-4, reads KAGVTQTPRYLIKTRGQQVTLSCSPISGHRSVSWYQQTPGQGLQFLFEYFSETQRNKGNFPGRFSGRQFSNSRSEMNVSTLELGDSALYLCASSAGTGGAGEKLFFGSGTQLSVL.

The gene calls are TRBV19 and TRBJ2-1; maybe TRBD2 (6 bases). This CDR3 region has 13 residues. Trimming left V 5 bases short and J 5 bases short, with 10 bases between. From germline, CDR1 is LNHDA and CDR2 SQIVND (reference sequence). CDR3 loop: CASSVRENNEQFF. DNA of the CDR3: TGTGCCAGTAGTGTGCGGGAAAACAATGAGCAGTTCTTC.

The gene calls are TRBV7-8 and TRBJ1-2; possible D gene TRBD1, 6 bases. There are 15 residues in the CDR3. With 5 bases removed from V and 5 bases from J, the gap between germline ends came to 18 bases. CDR1 SGHVS and CDR2 FQNEAQ come from the germline V gene. The CDR3 DNA reads TGTGCCAGCAGCCCCAGTAGGGGGGGCGAGTATGGCTACACCTTC. Translation gives CASSPSRGGEYGYTF.

The chain links TRBV11-1 to TRBJ2-1; TRBD2 aligns across 13 bases. The V gene's germline CDR1 is SGHAT and CDR2 FQDESV (reference sequence). This CDR3 has 15 residues. After removal of 5 bases from V and 9 bases from J, the junction contained 7 bases not matched to a gene. Here the CDR3 reads CASSLGLAGMAEQFF. DNA of the CDR3: TGTGCCAGCAGCCTGGGACTAGCGGGGATGGCTGAGCAGTTCTTC.

The chain uses TRBV18 and TRBJ1-5; a weak D match, TRBD1 (5 bases). V was shortened by 6 bases and J by 2 bases, with 11 bases between the two germline ends. The germline gives CDR1 KGHSH, CDR2 LQKENI. This CDR3 is built from 14 residues. The CDR3 reads CASSAGLGNQPQHF. DNA of the CDR3: TGTGCCAGCTCCGCAGGGTTAGGCAATCAGCCCCAGCATTTT.

This clone was observed once. This chain connects TRBV2 to TRBJ2-7, with D possibly matching TRBD1 (5 bases). CDR3 length equals 12 residues. Germline values: CDR1 SNHLY, CDR2 FYNNEI. Trimming pared 8 bases from V and 4 bases from J, leaving 12 bases between. The CDR3 region is CASGAGTYEQYF. The CDR3 bases are TGTGCCAGCGGGGCAGGCACTTACGAGCAGTACTTC.

The chain has TRBV20-1 and TRBJ2-7; D not certain. V was trimmed by 8 bases and J by 2 bases, leaving 10 bases between them. Germline-derived CDR1 and CDR2 are DFQATT and SNEGSKA (reference sequence). The CDR3 is made up of 11 amino acids. The CDR3 is CSPSLTYEQYF. CDR3 bases: TGCAGTCCCTCCCTAACCTACGAGCAGTACTTC.

The chain combines TRBV5-6 with TRBJ2-2, with 8 bases aligning to TRBD1. The CDR3 loop spans 15 amino acids. Germline values: CDR1 SGHDT, CDR2 YYEEEE. J lost 1 base, V lost 2 bases, and 1 base had no gene match. For the CDR3, the DNA is TGTGCCAGCAGCTTTGGGACAGGGAACACCGGGGAGCTGTTTTTT. Translation gives CASSFGTGNTGELFF.

The chain is built from TRBV19 and TRBJ2-7, with 11 positions matching TRBD1. Germline V gene data show CDR1 as LNHDA and CDR2 as SQIVND (reference sequence). J gave up 5 bases and V 6 bases, and 6 bases lay outside the gene matches. The CDR3 totals 14 residues. The CDR3 protein is CASRGGTGGHEQYF. CDR3 in DNA: TGTGCCAGTAGGGGCGGGACAGGGGGACACGAGCAGTACTTC.

V usage is TRBV23-1 and J usage is TRBJ2-1; D call uncertain. TRBV23-1 qualifies as an ORF whose function is uncertain. Trimming stripped 10 bases from V and 0 bases from J, with 13 bases between. The CDR3 consists of 14 residues. The CDR3: CANPGMSSYNEQFF. As DNA, the CDR3 is TGCGCCAACCCAGGAATGAGCTCCTACAATGAGCAGTTCTTC.

CDR3 coding DNA: TGTGCCAGCTTATTATCAGGGAATCAGTATGAGCAGTTCTTC. Its protein is CASLLSGNQYEQFF. The chain carries TRBV3-1 (or the pseudogene TRBV3-2) and TRBJ2-1; D perhaps matches TRBD1 (5 bases). The V gene lost 8 bases and the J gene lost 8 bases, with 19 bases spanning the gap. In germline, CDR1 is LGHDT, CDR2 YNNKEL (reference sequence). This CDR3 has 14 amino acids.

The V call is TRBV20-1, the J call TRBJ2-7; 9 bases map to TRBD2. Germline CDR1 DFQATT, CDR2 SNEGSKA (reference sequence). The trim removed 3 bases at V and 13 bases at J, leaving 13 bases unmatched. The CDR3 spans 13 residues. CDR3 region: CSASAGGADTSYF. The CDR3 DNA reads TGCAGTGCTAGTGCGGGGGGGGCTGATACATCATACTTC.

J is TRBJ1-2 and V is TRBV19; D uncertain. Germline V gene data show CDR1 as LNHDA and CDR2 as SQIVND (reference sequence). The CDR3 contains 12 residues. The V end lost 7 bases, the J end lost 7 bases, and 13 bases lay between the germline ends. CDR3 protein: CASTTVLGGYTF. The CDR3 DNA follows: TGTGCCAGTACTACAGTCTTAGGTGGCTACACCTTC. Supplemented by reference TRBV19 and TRBJ1-2, the full variable domain reads DGGITQSPKYLFRKEGQNVTLSCEQNLNHDAMYWYRQDPGQGLRLIYYSQIVNDFQKGDIAEGYSVSREKKESFPLTVTSAQKNPTAFYLCASTTVLGGYTFGSGTRLTVV.

This clone was picked up one time. The V call is TRBV18, the J call TRBJ1-4; TRBD1 might be the D (6 bases). In germline, CDR1 is KGHSH, CDR2 LQKENI. Trimming left V 3 bases short and J 5 bases short, with 13 bases between. The CDR3 runs 15 residues. CDR3 DNA sequence: TGTGCCAGCTCACCCACGGACAGCTACAATGAAAAACTGTTTTTT. It translates to CASSPTDSYNEKLFF.

Here the CDR3 DNA reads TGTGCCAGCAGTGTCCGGGATACCTACTACAATGAGCAGTTCTTC. Protein: CASSVRDTYYNEQFF. The chain recombines TRBV25-1 with TRBJ2-1; D possibly corresponds to TRBD2 (5 bases). Germline V CDR1 and CDR2: MGHDK, SYGVNS. The CDR3 extends over 15 amino acids. V was shortened by 4 bases and J by 3 bases, with 13 bases between the two germline ends.

This rearrangement joins TRBV7-8 to TRBJ1-6, with D unclear. This CDR3 is built from 12 residues. Germline V gene lookup returns CDR1 SGHVS and CDR2 FQNEAQ. Trimming removed 4 bases from V and 7 bases from J, with 5 bases in between. Written as DNA, the CDR3 is TGTGCCAGCAGCTCTATGAATTCACCCCTCCACTTT. Translation gives CASSSMNSPLHF.

V usage is TRBV19 and J usage is TRBJ1-4; D is unclear. The V end was cut by 5 bases, the J end by 0 bases, with 10 bases between. Germline CDR1 is LNHDA and CDR2 is SQIVND (reference sequence). The CDR3 spans 15 residues. The CDR3 sequence: CASSPAGATNEKLFF. The CDR3 DNA reads as TGTGCCAGTAGTCCGGCCGGTGCAACTAATGAAAAACTGTTTTTT.

This chain uses TRBV28 with TRBJ2-7, with 11 nucleotides matching TRBD2. CDR1 is MDHEN and CDR2 is SYDVKM in the germline V gene. The CDR3 has 16 residues. The J segment lost 2 bases and the V segment lost 3 bases, leaving 6 bases of the junction unmatched. Written as DNA, the CDR3 is TGTGCCAGCAGTTTCGGGACTAGCGGAGGGACCTACGAGCAGTACTTC. This translates into CASSFGTSGGTYEQYF.

The rearrangement links TRBV11-2 to TRBJ1-6, with D uncertain. V lost 3 bases, J lost 12 bases, and 9 bases lay in between. This CDR3 region has 12 residues. The germline V gene has CDR1 SGHAT and CDR2 FQNNGV. The DNA of the CDR3 is TGTGCCAGCAGCTTTGCCTCCGGACCCCTCCACTTT. Translated, it gives CASSFASGPLHF.

The rearrangement links TRBV28 to TRBJ2-7, with 8 bases matching TRBD2. Germline values: CDR1 MDHEN, CDR2 SYDVKM. CDR3 length: 16 residues. V was clipped by 4 bases and J by 3 bases; unmatched bases: 11. The CDR3 is CASSSPGGGSNYEQYF. CDR3 coding DNA: TGTGCCAGCAGTTCCCCCGGGGGGGGGTCCAACTACGAGCAGTACTTC.

The chain links TRBV6-6 to TRBJ1-1; TRBD1 matches 9 bases. Germline loops: CDR1 MNHNY, CDR2 SVGAGI (reference sequence). The V and J ends lost 5 bases and 3 bases, in that order; junction bases with no gene match: 19. The CDR3 runs 19 residues. CDR3 sequence reads: CASSPAYVIRDRDDTEAFF. In DNA form, the CDR3 reads TGTGCCAGCAGTCCCGCCTATGTCATCCGGGACAGGGATGACACTGAAGCTTTCTTT.

The gene calls are TRBV27 and TRBJ1-5; D unresolved. Germline values: CDR1 MNHEY, CDR2 SMNVEV (reference sequence). This CDR3 comprises 13 residues. V shed 6 bases and J shed 5 bases, with 11 bases lying between them. CDR3 nucleotides: TGTGCCAGCAGGGAACAGATCGATCAGCCCCAGCATTTT. This encodes CASREQIDQPQHF.

The chain combines TRBV7-2 with TRBJ2-7, with D unclear. CDR3 length: 12 residues. Per germline, CDR1 SGHTA and CDR2 FQGNSA. V was trimmed by 1 base and J by 4 bases, leaving 5 bases between them. CDR3 sequence (DNA): TGTGCCAGCAGCTTAGGTCGGTACGAGCAGTACTTC. As protein: CASSLGRYEQYF.

This clone was recorded once. The chain couples TRBV19 to TRBJ1-4; 9 nucleotides line up with TRBD1. V shed 5 bases and J 7 bases; nucleotides not matched to a gene: 5. Germline CDR1 is LNHDA and CDR2 is SQIVND (reference sequence). This CDR3 comprises 14 residues. This CDR3 is CASSATGGSEKLFF. CDR3 in DNA: TGTGCCAGTAGTGCGACAGGGGGTAGTGAAAAACTGTTTTTT.

The genes are TRBV2 and TRBJ1-3; D perhaps matches TRBD1 (5 bases). V gave up 6 bases and J gave up 0 bases, with 15 bases separating them. The CDR3 is made up of 16 amino acids. Germline-derived CDR1 and CDR2 are SNHLY and FYNNEI. CDR3: CASSRGGPNSGNTIYF. The CDR3 bases are TGTGCCAGCAGCCGTGGGGGACCTAACTCTGGAAACACCATATATTTT.

The chain couples TRBV27 to TRBJ1-5; 8 nucleotides align to TRBD1. CDR1 is MNHEY and CDR2 is SMNVEV in the germline V gene (reference sequence). The CDR3 is 19 residues long. The ends lost 6 bases at V and 6 bases at J; junction bases unmatched: 22. This CDR3 is CASSKVGTGSGVSLQPQHF. The DNA of the CDR3 is TGTGCCAGCAGCAAGGTAGGGACAGGCTCGGGTGTAAGTCTTCAGCCCCAGCATTTT.

The chain employs TRBV4-2 and TRBJ1-2, with a tentative D call TRBD1 (5 bases). There are 15 residues in the CDR3. Trimming shortened V by 4 bases and J by 1 base, and 13 bases separated the two germline ends. Germline values: CDR1 LGHNA, CDR2 YNFKEQ. The CDR3 region has the DNA TGTGCCAGCAGCCGGGAGCGACAGTTTAACTATGGCTACACCTTC. It yields the protein CASSRERQFNYGYTF.